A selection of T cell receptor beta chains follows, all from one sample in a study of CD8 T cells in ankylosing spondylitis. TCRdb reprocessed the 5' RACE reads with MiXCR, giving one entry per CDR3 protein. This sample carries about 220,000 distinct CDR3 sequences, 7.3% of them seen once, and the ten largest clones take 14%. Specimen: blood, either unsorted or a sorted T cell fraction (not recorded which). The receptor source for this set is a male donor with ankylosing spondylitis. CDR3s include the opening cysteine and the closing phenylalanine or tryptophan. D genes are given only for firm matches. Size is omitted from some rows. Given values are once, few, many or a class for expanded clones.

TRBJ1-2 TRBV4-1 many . CASSQVTGPYGYTF TGCGCCAGCAGCCAAGTCACGGGACCCTATGGCTACACCTTC
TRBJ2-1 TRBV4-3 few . CASSQDRVSHEQFF TGCGCCAGCAGCCAAGACAGGGTGTCCCATGAGCAGTTCTTC
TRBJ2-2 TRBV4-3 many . CASSQVRPRAVNTGELFF TGCGCCAGCAGCCAAGTTAGGCCTCGTGCGGTTAACACCGGGGAGCTGTTTTTT
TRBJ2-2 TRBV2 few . CASSDLDSGNAGELFF TGTGCCAGCAGTGACTTGGACAGTGGTAACGCTGGGGAGCTGTTTTTT
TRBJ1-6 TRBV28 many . CASSSRDGNSPLHF TGTGCCAGCAGTTCCCGGGACGGAAATTCACCCCTCCACTTT
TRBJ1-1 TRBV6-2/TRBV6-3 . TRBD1 CASSLRTGWKAFF TGTGCCAGCAGCTTAAGGACAGGGTGGAAAGCTTTCTTT
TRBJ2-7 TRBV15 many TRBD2 CATSRPPAGGTYEQYF TGTGCCACCAGCCGGCCCCCAGCGGGGGGGACCTACGAGCAGTACTTC
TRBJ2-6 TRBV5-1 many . CASRGANVLTF TGCGCCAGCAGGGGGGCCAACGTCCTGACTTTC
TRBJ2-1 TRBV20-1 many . CSALDPSHYDEQFF TGCAGTGCTCTGGATCCTAGCCACTACGATGAGCAGTTCTTC
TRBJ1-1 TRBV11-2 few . CASSLGRGAKAFF TGTGCCAGCAGCTTAGGGAGAGGGGCGAAAGCTTTCTTT
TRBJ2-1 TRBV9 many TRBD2 CASSVGWRETHNEQFF TGTGCCAGCAGCGTTGGCTGGCGGGAGACCCACAATGAGCAGTTCTTC
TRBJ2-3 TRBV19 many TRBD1 CASSILQGAVDTQYF TGTGCCAGTAGTATTCTCCAGGGGGCTGTGGATACGCAGTATTTT
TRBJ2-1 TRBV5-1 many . CASKERPVYNEQFF TGCGCCAGCAAGGAGCGCCCGGTATACAATGAGCAGTTCTTC
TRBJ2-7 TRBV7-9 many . CASSPGHTYEQYF TGTGCCAGCAGCCCCGGACATACCTACGAGCAGTACTTC
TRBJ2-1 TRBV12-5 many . CASGFSPSSYNEQFF TGTGCTAGTGGTTTTAGCCCCAGCTCCTACAATGAGCAGTTCTTC
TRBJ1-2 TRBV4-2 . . CASSPDRTTLPLANYGYTF TGTGCCAGCAGCCCCGACAGGACCACACTTCCTTTGGCTAACTATGGCTACACCTTC
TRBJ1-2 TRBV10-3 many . CAIREAGTDGYTF TGTGCCATCAGAGAAGCAGGGACCGATGGCTACACCTTC
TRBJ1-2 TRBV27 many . CASSLQGSGNYGYTF TGTGCCAGCAGTTTACAGGGGTCCGGGAACTATGGCTACACCTTC
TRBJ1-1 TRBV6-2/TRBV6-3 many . CASSWRGRSNTEAFF TGTGCCAGCAGTTGGAGGGGTCGGAGTAACACTGAAGCTTTCTTT
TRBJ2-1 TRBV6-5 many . CASSYDGNNEQFF TGTGCCAGCAGTTACGACGGGAACAATGAGCAGTTCTTC
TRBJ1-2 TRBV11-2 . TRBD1 CASSSQGAEGYTF TGTGCCAGCAGCTCGCAGGGGGCGGAAGGCTACACCTTC
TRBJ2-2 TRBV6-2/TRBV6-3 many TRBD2 CASTRTSGRRAGELFF TGTGCCAGCACCCGGACTAGCGGGAGAAGGGCCGGGGAGCTGTTTTTT
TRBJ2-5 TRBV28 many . CASSFRGEETQYF TGTGCCAGCAGTTTCCGAGGGGAAGAGACCCAGTACTTC
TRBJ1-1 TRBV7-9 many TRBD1 CASSPQGGKAFF TGTGCCAGCAGCCCACAGGGGGGGAAAGCTTTCTTT
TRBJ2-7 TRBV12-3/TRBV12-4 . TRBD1 CASSWGQRNEQYF TGTGCCAGCAGCTGGGGACAGCGCAACGAGCAGTACTTC
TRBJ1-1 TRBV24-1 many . CATSAGLDTEAFF TGTGCCACCAGTGCCGGGCTCGACACTGAAGCTTTCTTT
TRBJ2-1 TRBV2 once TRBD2 CASELAGGVPHEQFF TGTGCCAGCGAACTAGCGGGAGGGGTTCCCCATGAGCAGTTCTTC
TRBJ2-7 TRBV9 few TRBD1 CASSSRDRGHEQYF TGTGCCAGCAGCTCCCGGGACAGGGGGCACGAGCAGTACTTC
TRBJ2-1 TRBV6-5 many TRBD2 CASSYIAGIHNEQFF TGTGCCAGCAGTTATATAGCGGGGATACACAATGAGCAGTTCTTC
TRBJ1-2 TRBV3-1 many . CASSPQGSDGYTF TGTGCCAGCAGCCCACAGGGTTCGGATGGCTACACCTTC
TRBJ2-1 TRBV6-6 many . CASRPGVDEQFF TGTGCCAGCAGACCCGGGGTCGATGAGCAGTTCTTC